A selection of T cell receptor beta chains follows, all from one sample in a study of spatial heterogeneity in lung cancer. TCRdb independently ran MiXCR on the 5' RACE reads; one entry per CDR3 protein. The sample records under 15,000 distinct CDR3 sequences, around 5% being singletons. Material: lung tumor tissue, obtained at surgery. The origin of the receptors is a male donor with early-stage non-small cell lung cancer. Both conserved end residues are part of each CDR3. Fields, in order: clone size, D gene, V gene, J gene, CDR3 protein, CDR3 DNA. The D gene is left open where the match is weak. Size is omitted from some rows. Given values are once, few, many or a class for expanded clones.

clone_size: many
d_call: -
v_call: TRBV20-1
j_call: TRBJ1-5
cdr3_aa: CSATRGGNQPQHF
cdr3_nt: TGCAGTGCTACCAGGGGCGGCAATCAGCCCCAGCATTTT

clone_size: many
d_call: -
v_call: TRBV7-3
j_call: TRBJ2-3
cdr3_aa: CASSQPPPDTQYF
cdr3_nt: TGTGCCAGCAGCCAACCCCCCCCAGATACGCAGTATTTT

clone_size: many
d_call: -
v_call: TRBV6-5
j_call: TRBJ2-3
cdr3_aa: CASSGQSRTDTQYF
cdr3_nt: TGTGCCAGCAGCGGACAGTCGAGGACAGATACGCAGTATTTT

clone_size: -
d_call: TRBD2
v_call: TRBV20-1
j_call: TRBJ2-3
cdr3_aa: CSARDAASGRSAWYF
cdr3_nt: TGCAGTGCTAGAGATGCAGCTAGCGGGAGGTCGGCGTGGTATTTT

clone_size: many
d_call: -
v_call: TRBV3-1
j_call: TRBJ2-7
cdr3_aa: CASSQEESGEQYF
cdr3_nt: TGTGCCAGCAGCCAAGAGGAGTCGGGGGAGCAGTACTTC

clone_size: many
d_call: -
v_call: TRBV25-1
j_call: TRBJ2-3
cdr3_aa: CASSPVKGTDTQYF
cdr3_nt: TGTGCCAGCAGTCCGGTTAAGGGCACAGATACGCAGTATTTT

clone_size: many
d_call: TRBD2
v_call: TRBV4-2
j_call: TRBJ2-3
cdr3_aa: CASSQEERASGGRYTQYF
cdr3_nt: TGTGCCAGCAGCCAAGAGGAGAGGGCTAGCGGGGGGAGGTATACGCAGTATTTT

clone_size: many
d_call: TRBD2
v_call: TRBV7-2
j_call: TRBJ2-1
cdr3_aa: CASSFGLAGDEQFF
cdr3_nt: TGTGCCAGCAGCTTCGGACTAGCGGGGGATGAGCAGTTCTTC

clone_size: few
d_call: -
v_call: TRBV14
j_call: TRBJ1-1
cdr3_aa: CASSQQGNTEAFF
cdr3_nt: TGTGCCAGCAGCCAACAAGGGAACACTGAAGCTTTCTTT

clone_size: many
d_call: -
v_call: TRBV11-3
j_call: TRBJ2-1
cdr3_aa: CASTLSGINSYNEQFF
cdr3_nt: TGTGCCAGCACCCTTAGTGGGATCAACTCCTACAATGAGCAGTTCTTC

clone_size: many
d_call: TRBD2
v_call: TRBV2
j_call: TRBJ2-3
cdr3_aa: CASSVGAGSGDTQYF
cdr3_nt: TGTGCCAGCAGTGTGGGAGCGGGAAGCGGAGATACGCAGTATTTT

clone_size: many
d_call: TRBD2
v_call: TRBV6-4
j_call: TRBJ2-2
cdr3_aa: CASSDSRTSGGLNTGELFF
cdr3_nt: TGTGCCAGCAGTGACTCGAGGACTAGCGGGGGCCTGAACACCGGGGAGCTGTTTTTT